This record covers a single T cell receptor (beta chain). The data originate from a study of blood T cell repertoires in COVID-19. With V trimmed by 1 base and J by 0 bases, 10 bases remained unmatched. The CDR3 is 19 residues long. The germline CDR1 and CDR2 sequences are LGHNA and YNFKEQ. Here immunoSEQ multiplex PCR was the method, and the copy in TCRdb shows in-frame clones only, minus some. This table has about 140,000 clones, almost 90% appearing once. The gene calls are TRBV4-2 and TRBJ2-3; the match to TRBD2 covers 10 bases. The sequenced sample was peripheral blood. This receptor was taken from an older woman with acute or convalescent COVID-19. The CDR3, as DNA: TGTGCCAGCAGCCAAGGGAGAGGGACTAGCGCCACTAGCACAGATACGCAGTATTTT. It yields the protein CASSQGRGTSATSTDTQYF.